This T cell receptor (beta chain) came from a study of CD8 T cells in ankylosing spondylitis. Findings and caveats of the study: In ankylosing spondylitis blood, a motif of about 8 highly homologous TCR beta variants appeared characteristic. Disease-associated clones were CD8+ and fairly uncommon in peripheral blood. Reported data indicate significant enrichment of disease-linked clones within matched ankylosing spondylitis synovial fluid.

Trimming removed 5 bases from V and 3 bases from J; junction bases left unmatched: 6. Germline CDR1 reads SGHRS; CDR2 reads YFSETQ. This CDR3 spans 15 amino acids. TCRdb re-called the 5' RACE reads through MiXCR, storing one row per CDR3 protein. The sample lists 670,000 or so distinct CDR3 sequences; 19% were seen once. On this clonotype itself: What it recognizes is unknown.

The sample taken for sequencing was blood, either unsorted or a sorted T cell fraction (not recorded which). The chain employs TRBV5-1 and TRBJ2-3, with 10 bases identical to TRBD1. This clonotype was sampled from a male donor with ankylosing spondylitis. For the CDR3, the DNA is TGCGCCAGCAGTTACGCGGGACAGGGGACAGATACGCAGTATTTT. Amino acid sequence: CASSYAGQGTDTQYF.